The 9 T cell receptor beta chains below come from one sample, sequenced in a study of T cells after yellow fever vaccination. TCRdb ran MiXCR on the 5' RACE reads and lists one entry per CDR3 protein. The sample carries more than 300,000 distinct CDR3 sequences, roughly a tenth recorded once. Sequencing was performed on CD4+ T cells sorted from PBMCs, taken 45 days after the yellow fever booster vaccination. These receptors all stem from a man aged 18 to 29 who received the YFV17D yellow fever vaccine.

The V and J genes are TRBV24-1 and TRBJ2-3, with D hard to call. The length of the CDR3 is 13 residues. Trimming cost V 4 bases and J 6 bases, with 10 bases left between them. CDR1 KGHDR and CDR2 SFDVKD come from the germline V gene. The CDR3 sequence is CATSETTPDTQYF. The CDR3 DNA sequence: TGTGCCACCAGTGAAACGACCCCCGATACGCAGTATTTT.

This clonotype was seen ten or more times. The chain employs TRBV12-3 or TRBV12-4 and TRBJ2-6; D not resolved. The CDR3 sequence is 20 residues long. Between the trimmed V and J ends, which lost 3 bases and 0 bases, there was a span of 21 bases. The DNA for the CDR3 is TGTGCCAGCAGTTTTCGGCGTCGGTTGAATTTAAACTCTGGGGCCAACGTCCTGACTTTC. It yields the protein CASSFRRRLNLNSGANVLTF.

This clonotype turned up a few times. V usage is TRBV7-9 and J usage is TRBJ1-4; TRBD1 might be the D (5 bases). Deletions cut 4 bases from V and 1 base from J, with 10 bases between. The CDR3 covers 15 residues. Germline V gene data show CDR1 as SEHNR and CDR2 as FQNEAQ (reference sequence). The CDR3 DNA reads as TGTGCCAGCAGCTCCACCAGGGTAACTAATGAAAAACTGTTTTTT. Its translation: CASSSTRVTNEKLFF.

This clonotype showed up just a few times. This sequence joins TRBV6-1 and TRBJ1-5; TRBD1 might be the D (5 bases). Germline-derived CDR1 and CDR2 are MNHNS and SASEGT. The CDR3 runs to 13 residues. Trimming removed 6 bases at V and 9 bases at J, with 15 bases between. The DNA for the CDR3 is TGTGCCAGCAGCCTCACAGGCGACAGGCCCCAGCATTTT. Protein sequence: CASSLTGDRPQHF.

This clonotype was seen a handful of times. This chain connects TRBV18 to TRBJ1-2; tentatively, D is TRBD1 (5 bases). CDR3 length: 13 residues. The germline gives CDR1 KGHSH, CDR2 LQKENI. V shed 3 bases and J shed 6 bases, with 11 bases lying between them. As DNA, the CDR3 is TGTGCCAGCTCACCGGCCAGGGAAAATGGCTACACCTTC. It encodes CASSPARENGYTF.

V is TRBV7-2 and J is TRBJ1-1; D gene ambiguous. Per the germline V gene, CDR1 is SGHTA and CDR2 is FQGNSA. Trimming shortened V by 7 bases and J by 0 bases, and 6 bases separated the two germline ends. This CDR3 region has 12 residues. For the CDR3, the DNA is TGTGCCAGCACGGATCTGAACACTGAAGCTTTCTTT. This codes for CASTDLNTEAFF. The variable domain in full, completed from reference TRBV7-2 and TRBJ1-1, reads GAGVSQSPSNKVTEKGKDVELRCDPISGHTALYWYRQSLGQGLEFLIYFQGNSAPDKSGLPSDRFSAERTGGSVSTLTIQRTQQEDSAVYLCASTDLNTEAFFGQGTRLTVV.

This clonotype has more than one count but fewer than ten. V is TRBV27 and J is TRBJ1-1, with a weak D call TRBD1 (6 bases). Deletions cut 0 bases from V and 3 bases from J, with 20 bases between. Germline assignment: CDR1 MNHEY and CDR2 SMNVEV (reference sequence). The CDR3 covers 18 residues. The CDR3 loop reads CASSLSPTGSEIHTEAFF. As DNA, the CDR3 is TGTGCCAGCAGTTTATCGCCGACAGGATCGGAGATACACACTGAAGCTTTCTTT.

This clonotype was detected many times. This rearrangement joins TRBV19 to TRBJ2-5, with 10 bases identical to TRBD2. The CDR3 is 15 amino acids. V shed 4 bases and J 5 bases; nucleotides not matched to a gene: 7. From germline, CDR1 is LNHDA and CDR2 SQIVND (reference sequence). This CDR3 is CASSTVLAGKETQYF. The CDR3 DNA reads as TGTGCCAGTAGTACCGTACTAGCGGGGAAGGAGACCCAGTACTTC.

In this sample, this clonotype turned up a few times. This chain connects TRBV27 to TRBJ2-3; D uncertain. The CDR3 spans 13 residues. V was trimmed by 7 bases and J by 0 bases, leaving 8 bases between them. The germline gives CDR1 MNHEY, CDR2 SMNVEV (reference sequence). CDR3 in amino acids: CASKRVSTDTQYF. The CDR3 bases are TGTGCCAGCAAGAGAGTAAGCACAGATACGCAGTATTTT.